Following are 8 T cell receptor beta chains from one sample sequenced in a study of T cell responses to AZD1222 COVID-19 vaccine. Here immunoSEQ multiplex PCR was the method, and the copy in TCRdb shows in-frame clones only, minus some. This table has over 130,000 clones, roughly 90% appearing once. This specimen consisted of peripheral blood, obtained 28 days after the second AZD1222 dose. The source of these receptors is an adult who received the AZD1222 COVID-19 vaccine.

This clone appeared a single time. The chain has TRBV6-5 and TRBJ2-7; either TRBD1 or TRBD2 may fit D (5 bases each). The germline V gene has CDR1 MNHEY and CDR2 SVGAGI. The V and J ends lost 4 bases and 0 bases respectively, with 16 bases between them. CDR3 length equals 16 residues. The CDR3 is CASSSPIAGSSYEQYF. For the CDR3, the DNA is TGTGCCAGCAGTTCTCCAATAGCAGGGAGCTCCTACGAGCAGTACTTC.

This chain joins TRBV25-1 and TRBJ2-7; D perhaps matches TRBD1 (6 bases). The CDR3 loop spans 14 amino acids. The germline V gene encodes CDR1 MGHDK and CDR2 SYGVNS. Trimming left V 3 bases short and J 0 bases short, with 9 bases between. In DNA, the CDR3 is TGTGCCAGCAGTGAGGGACATGGCTCCTACGAGCAGTACTTC. It is translated as CASSEGHGSYEQYF.

The genes are TRBV19 and TRBJ1-5; D perhaps matches TRBD1 (5 bases). With 7 bases removed from V and 0 bases from J, the gap between germline ends came to 22 bases. This CDR3 contains 18 residues. Germline V gives CDR1 LNHDA, CDR2 SQIVND (reference sequence). The CDR3 here is CASTLTATVHYSNQPQHF. DNA of the CDR3: TGTGCCAGTACTTTGACAGCGACGGTGCATTATAGCAATCAGCCCCAGCATTTT.

The chain's CDR3 is CASSTPGQGNSPLHF. CDR3 bases: TGTGCCAGTAGTACACCGGGACAGGGAAATTCACCCCTCCACTTT. The gene calls are TRBV19 and TRBJ1-6, with 9 bases lining up with TRBD1. The V gene end was trimmed by 4 bases and the J gene end by 7 bases; junction bases not matched to a gene: 5. Germline assignment: CDR1 LNHDA and CDR2 SQIVND (reference sequence). The CDR3 has 15 amino acids.

This clone was picked up one time. This chain links TRBV30 with TRBJ2-7; unclear D gene. This CDR3 has 14 amino acids. Trimming took 0 bases from V and 0 from J, leaving 9 bases between them. Per germline, CDR1 GTSNPN and CDR2 SVGIG (reference sequence). The CDR3 DNA reads as TGTGCCTGGAGTGTACCTGGAAACTCCTACGAGCAGTACTTC. Its protein product is CAWSVPGNSYEQYF.

The chain recombines TRBV12-5 with TRBJ1-2; the D gene is possibly TRBD1 (5 bases). V was cut by 6 bases and J by 1 base, with 15 bases left in between. Per the germline V gene, CDR1 is LGHNT and CDR2 is FRNRAP. There are 15 residues in the CDR3. CDR3 sequence: CASGRDGSSNYGYTF. The CDR3 DNA is TGTGCTAGTGGCAGGGACGGGTCGAGTAACTATGGCTACACCTTC. Supplemented by reference TRBV12-5 and TRBJ1-2, the full variable domain reads DARVTQTPRHKVTEMGQEVTMRCQPILGHNTVFWYRQTMMQGLELLAYFRNRAPLDDSGMPKDRFSAEMPDATLATLKIQPSEPRDSAVYFCASGRDGSSNYGYTFGSGTRLTVV.

CDR3 DNA: TGTGCCAGCAGTGGAGGGGTCGGTGAAAAACTGTTTTTT. Encoded protein: CASSGGVGEKLFF. V is TRBV25-1 and J is TRBJ1-4; a possible D gene is TRBD1 (5 bases). This CDR3 is 13 amino acids long. Germline V gene sequence: CDR1 MGHDK, CDR2 SYGVNS. Deletions cut 4 bases from V and 7 bases from J, with 10 bases between.

The CDR3, as DNA: TGTGCCAGCAGGATCTCGGGACTCGACGGCTACACCTTC. This encodes CASRISGLDGYTF. This chain uses TRBV2 with TRBJ1-2; a weak D match, TRBD1 (5 bases). Germline CDR1 SNHLY, CDR2 FYNNEI. The CDR3 runs to 13 residues. Trimming took 6 bases from V and 8 from J, leaving 16 bases between them.